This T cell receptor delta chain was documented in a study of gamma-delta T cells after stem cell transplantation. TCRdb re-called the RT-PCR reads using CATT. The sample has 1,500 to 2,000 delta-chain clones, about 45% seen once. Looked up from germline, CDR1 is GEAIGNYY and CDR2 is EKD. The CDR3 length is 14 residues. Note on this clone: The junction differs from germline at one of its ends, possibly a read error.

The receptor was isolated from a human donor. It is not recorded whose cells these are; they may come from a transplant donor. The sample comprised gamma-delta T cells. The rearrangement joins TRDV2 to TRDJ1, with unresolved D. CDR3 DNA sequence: TGTGCCTGTGACACCGTTGGGTTCACCGATAAACTCACCTTT. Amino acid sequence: CACDTVGFTDKLTF.